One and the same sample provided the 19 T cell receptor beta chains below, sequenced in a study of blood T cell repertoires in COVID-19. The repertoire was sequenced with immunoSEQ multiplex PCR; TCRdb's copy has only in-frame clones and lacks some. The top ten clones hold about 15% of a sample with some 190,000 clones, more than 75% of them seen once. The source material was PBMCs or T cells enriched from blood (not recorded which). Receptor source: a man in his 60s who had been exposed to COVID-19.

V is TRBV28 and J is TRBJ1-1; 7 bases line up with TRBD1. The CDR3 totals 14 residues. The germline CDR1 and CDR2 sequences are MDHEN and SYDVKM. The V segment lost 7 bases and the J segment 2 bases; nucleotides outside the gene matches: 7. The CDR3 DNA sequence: TGTGCCAGCAATCCACAGGGGTTAAACACTGAAGCTTTCTTT. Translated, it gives CASNPQGLNTEAFF.

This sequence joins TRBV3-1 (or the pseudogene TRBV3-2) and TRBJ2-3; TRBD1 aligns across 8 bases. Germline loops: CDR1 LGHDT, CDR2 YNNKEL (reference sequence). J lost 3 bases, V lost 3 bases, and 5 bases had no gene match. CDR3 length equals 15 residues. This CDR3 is CASSHRTGSTDTQYF. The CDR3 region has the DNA TGTGCCAGCAGCCACCGGACAGGGTCAACAGATACGCAGTATTTT.

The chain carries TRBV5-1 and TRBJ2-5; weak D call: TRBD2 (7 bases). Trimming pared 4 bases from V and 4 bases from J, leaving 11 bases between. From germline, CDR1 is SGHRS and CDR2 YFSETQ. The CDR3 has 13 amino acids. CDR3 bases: TGCGCCAGCAGCAGGGGGGGCGGAGAGACCCAGTACTTC. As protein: CASSRGGGETQYF.

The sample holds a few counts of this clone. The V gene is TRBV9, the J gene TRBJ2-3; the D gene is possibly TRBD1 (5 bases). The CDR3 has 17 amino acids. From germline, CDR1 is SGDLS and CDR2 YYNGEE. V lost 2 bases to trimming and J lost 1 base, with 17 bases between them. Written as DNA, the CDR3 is TGTGCCAGCAGCGTCCATTTGAGCAGGGTCGGCACAGATACGCAGTATTTT. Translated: CASSVHLSRVGTDTQYF.

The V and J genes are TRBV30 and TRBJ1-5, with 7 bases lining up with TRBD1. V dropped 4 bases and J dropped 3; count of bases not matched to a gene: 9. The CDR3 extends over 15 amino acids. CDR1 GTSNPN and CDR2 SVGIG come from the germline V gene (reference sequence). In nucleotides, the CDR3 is TGTGCCTGGACCCCCACCGGGACAGTCAATCAGCCCCAGCATTTT. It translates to CAWTPTGTVNQPQHF.

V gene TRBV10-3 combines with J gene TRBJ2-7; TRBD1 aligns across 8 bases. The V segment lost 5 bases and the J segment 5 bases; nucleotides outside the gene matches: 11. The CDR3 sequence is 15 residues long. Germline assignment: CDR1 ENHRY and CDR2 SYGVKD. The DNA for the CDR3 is TGTGCCATCAGTACCACCGGACAGGGTGCGAACGAGCAGTACTTC. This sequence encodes CAISTTGQGANEQYF.

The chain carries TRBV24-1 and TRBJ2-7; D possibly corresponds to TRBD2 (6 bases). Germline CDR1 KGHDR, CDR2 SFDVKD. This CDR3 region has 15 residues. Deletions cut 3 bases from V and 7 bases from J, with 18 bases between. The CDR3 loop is CATSDTQGFSGEQYF. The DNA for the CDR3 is TGTGCCACCAGTGATACGCAGGGTTTTAGCGGAGAGCAGTACTTC.

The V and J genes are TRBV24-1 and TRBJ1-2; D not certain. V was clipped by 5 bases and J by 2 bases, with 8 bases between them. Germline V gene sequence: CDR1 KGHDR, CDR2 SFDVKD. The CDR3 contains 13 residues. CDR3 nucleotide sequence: TGTGCCACCAGTGTGGGAGACAACTATGGCTACACCTTC. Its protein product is CATSVGDNYGYTF.

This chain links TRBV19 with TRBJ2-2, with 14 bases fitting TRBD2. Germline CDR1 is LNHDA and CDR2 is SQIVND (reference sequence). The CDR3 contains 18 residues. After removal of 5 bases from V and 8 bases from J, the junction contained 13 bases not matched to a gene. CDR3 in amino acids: CASSLGRTSGRTFGELFF. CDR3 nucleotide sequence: TGTGCCAGTAGTCTAGGCAGGACTAGCGGGAGGACGTTTGGGGAGCTGTTTTTT.

In DNA form, the CDR3 reads TGTGCCAGCAGCCCGACCCGGACTAGCGGGAGCTATGAGCAGTTCTTC. Translating gives CASSPTRTSGSYEQFF. The chain combines TRBV4-2 with TRBJ2-1, with TRBD2 identical over 13 bases. V dropped 4 bases and J dropped 8; count of bases not matched to a gene: 8. Germline assignment: CDR1 LGHNA and CDR2 YNFKEQ. The CDR3 length is 16 residues.

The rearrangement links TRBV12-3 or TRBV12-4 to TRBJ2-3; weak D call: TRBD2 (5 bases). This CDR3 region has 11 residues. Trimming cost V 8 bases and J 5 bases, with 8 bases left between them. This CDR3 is CASLEGDTQYF. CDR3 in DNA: TGTGCCAGCCTTGAGGGAGATACGCAGTATTTT.

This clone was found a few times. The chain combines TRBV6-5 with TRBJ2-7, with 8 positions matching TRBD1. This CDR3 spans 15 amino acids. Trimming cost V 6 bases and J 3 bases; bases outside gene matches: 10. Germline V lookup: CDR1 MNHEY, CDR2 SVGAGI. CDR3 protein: CASRGRTGTVYEQYF. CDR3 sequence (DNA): TGTGCCAGCAGGGGGCGGACAGGGACCGTCTACGAGCAGTACTTC.

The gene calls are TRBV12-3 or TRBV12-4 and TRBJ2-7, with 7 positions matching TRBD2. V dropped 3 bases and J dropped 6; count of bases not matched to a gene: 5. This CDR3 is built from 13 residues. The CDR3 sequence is CASSLVLASEQYF. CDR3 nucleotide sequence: TGTGCCAGCAGTTTGGTACTAGCGAGCGAGCAGTACTTC.

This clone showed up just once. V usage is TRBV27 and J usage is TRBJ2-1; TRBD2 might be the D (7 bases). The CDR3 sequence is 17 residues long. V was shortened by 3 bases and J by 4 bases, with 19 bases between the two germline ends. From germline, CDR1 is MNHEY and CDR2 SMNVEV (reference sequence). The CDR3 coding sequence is TGTGCCAGCAGTTTTGAGTATGGGGGGGGCGGGTACAATGAGCAGTTCTTC. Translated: CASSFEYGGGGYNEQFF.

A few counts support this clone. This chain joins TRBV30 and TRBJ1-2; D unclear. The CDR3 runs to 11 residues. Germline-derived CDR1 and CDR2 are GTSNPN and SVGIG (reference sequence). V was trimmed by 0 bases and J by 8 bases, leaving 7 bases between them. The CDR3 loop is CAWSVIEGYTF. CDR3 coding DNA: TGTGCCTGGAGTGTAATCGAGGGCTACACCTTC.

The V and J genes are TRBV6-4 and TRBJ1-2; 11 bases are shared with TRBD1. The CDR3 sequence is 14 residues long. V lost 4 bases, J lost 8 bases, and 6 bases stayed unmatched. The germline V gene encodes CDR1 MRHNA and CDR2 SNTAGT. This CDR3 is CASSVDRGLRGYTF. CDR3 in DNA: TGTGCCAGCAGTGTGGACAGGGGGCTAAGAGGCTACACCTTC.

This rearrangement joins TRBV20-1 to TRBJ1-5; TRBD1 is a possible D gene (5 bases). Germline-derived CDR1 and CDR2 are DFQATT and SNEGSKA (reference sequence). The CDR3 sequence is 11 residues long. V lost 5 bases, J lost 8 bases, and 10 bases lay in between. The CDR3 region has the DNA TGCAGTGCTGGACGGGGGGAGCCCCAGCATTTT. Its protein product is CSAGRGEPQHF.

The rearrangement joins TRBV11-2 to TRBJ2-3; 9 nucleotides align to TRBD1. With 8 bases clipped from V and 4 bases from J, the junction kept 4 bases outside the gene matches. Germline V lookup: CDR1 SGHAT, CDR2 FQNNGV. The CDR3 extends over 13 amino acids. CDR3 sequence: CASGTGSSDTQYF. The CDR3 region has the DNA TGTGCCAGCGGGACAGGGAGTTCAGATACGCAGTATTTT.

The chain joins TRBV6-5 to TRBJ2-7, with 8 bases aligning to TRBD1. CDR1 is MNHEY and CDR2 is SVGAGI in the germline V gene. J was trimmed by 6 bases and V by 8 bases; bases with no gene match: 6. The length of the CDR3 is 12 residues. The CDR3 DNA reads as TGTGCCAGCGGGGACAGGATATTCGAGCAGTACTTC. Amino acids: CASGDRIFEQYF.